These 17 T cell receptor beta chains originate from one sample sequenced in a study of response to subunit inactivated influenza vaccine. TCRdb redid the calling of the RT-PCR reads with MiXCR, one entry per CDR3 protein. The table lists 500,000 or so distinct CDR3 sequences, about 17% of them singletons. The material sequenced was CD4+ T cells sorted from PBMCs, taken less than 30 months after vaccination. These receptors all stem from a man between 50 and 75 years old who received an inactivated influenza vaccine.

This clonotype was counted many times. The chain carries TRBV10-3 and TRBJ2-1; D ambiguous. CDR1 and CDR2 (germline): ENHRY, SYGVKD. The CDR3 is 12 residues long. V lost 7 bases and J lost 6, with 10 bases in between. CDR3 nucleotides: TGTGCCATCAACGGCGGTCTCAATGAGCAGTTCTTC. Translated: CAINGGLNEQFF.

V is TRBV10-3 and J is TRBJ2-1, with 13 bases lining up with TRBD2. The CDR3 sequence is 16 residues long. Germline trimming cut 3 bases from V and 7 bases from J; bases unmatched to any gene: 6. Germline lookup yields CDR1 ENHRY and CDR2 SYGVKD. The DNA for the CDR3 is TGTGCCATCAGTGACCGACCGGGACTAGCGGGAAATGAGCAGTTCTTC. As protein: CAISDRPGLAGNEQFF.

In DNA form, the CDR3 reads TGTGCCAGCAGCTTATCCATTGCCGCAGATACGCAGTATTTT. Protein product: CASSLSIAADTQYF. The V call is TRBV11-2, the J call TRBJ2-3; D call uncertain. Trimming shortened V by 2 bases and J by 4 bases, and 10 bases separated the two germline ends. The CDR3 covers 14 residues. The germline V gene encodes CDR1 SGHAT and CDR2 FQNNGV.

This clonotype showed up just a few times. The V and J genes are TRBV6-2 or TRBV6-3 and TRBJ2-7, with 8 bases aligning to TRBD2. Losses at the gene ends were 7 bases for V and 1 base for J; bases not matched to a gene: 3. Per germline, CDR1 MNHEY and CDR2 SVGEGT. CDR3 length: 13 amino acids. The CDR3 reads CASNIAGSYEQYF. DNA for the CDR3: TGTGCCAGCAATATAGCGGGGTCCTACGAGCAGTACTTC.

The J gene is TRBJ1-3, the V gene TRBV5-1; possible D gene TRBD1, 5 bases. Trimming shortened V by 0 bases and J by 4 bases, and 14 bases separated the two germline ends. Germline V gene lookup returns CDR1 SGHRS and CDR2 YFSETQ. The CDR3 has 16 residues. The CDR3 sequence is CASSLAPGRTGNTIYF. CDR3 in DNA: TGCGCCAGCAGCTTGGCCCCAGGGCGTACCGGAAACACCATATATTTT.

The rearrangement joins TRBV9 to TRBJ1-1; D is unclear. Between the trimmed V and J ends, which lost 0 bases and 3 bases, there was a span of 6 bases. The CDR3 covers 13 residues. The germline CDR1 and CDR2 sequences are SGDLS and YYNGEE. The CDR3 reads CASSVAGDTEAFF. The CDR3 DNA follows: TGTGCCAGCAGCGTAGCAGGTGACACTGAAGCTTTCTTT.

The genes are TRBV3-1 and TRBJ2-1; D call uncertain. The germline gives CDR1 LGHDT, CDR2 YNNKEL (reference sequence). Trimming took off 0 bases at V and 6 bases at J, with 12 bases between the two ends. The CDR3 extends over 15 amino acids. The chain's CDR3 is CASSQEPSLGNEQFF. The CDR3 nucleotides read TGTGCCAGCAGCCAAGAACCCTCTCTGGGCAATGAGCAGTTCTTC.

The gene calls are TRBV28 and TRBJ2-7; 7 bases map to TRBD2. CDR1 is MDHEN and CDR2 is SYDVKM in the germline V gene. This CDR3 contains 16 residues. V shed 5 bases, J shed 3 bases, and the junction held 13 bases outside the gene matches. DNA of the CDR3: TGTGCCAGCAGTGCCCTGGGGAGCGGGGTAATCTACGAGCAGTACTTC. Translated: CASSALGSGVIYEQYF.

This rearrangement joins TRBV11-2 to TRBJ2-5; D possibly corresponds to TRBD2 (6 bases). V was shortened by 5 bases and J by 8 bases, with 18 bases between the two germline ends. Germline loops: CDR1 SGHAT, CDR2 FQNNGV. The CDR3 spans 14 residues. Here the CDR3 reads CASSLGLQEGTQYF. CDR3 DNA: TGTGCCAGCAGCCTAGGGTTACAGGAGGGAACCCAGTACTTC.

The chain carries TRBV5-1 and TRBJ2-7; D unclear. The germline gives CDR1 SGHRS, CDR2 YFSETQ. The CDR3 covers 15 residues. V lost 0 bases to trimming and J lost 2 bases, with 12 bases between them. CDR3 coding DNA: TGCGCCAGCAGCTTGGGTTTGGAGAAAACCTACGAGCAGTACTTC. This gives the protein CASSLGLEKTYEQYF.

This clonotype was recorded a few times. The chain couples TRBV19 to TRBJ1-2; D is unclear. In germline, CDR1 is LNHDA, CDR2 SQIVND (reference sequence). This CDR3 has 13 amino acids. V lost 9 bases to trimming and J lost 0 bases, with 11 bases between them. CDR3 amino acids: CASQRPANYGYTF. The CDR3 DNA is TGTGCCAGCCAGCGCCCAGCTAACTATGGCTACACCTTC.

This clonotype has just a few counts. The chain carries TRBV6-2 or TRBV6-3 and TRBJ1-2; TRBD1 is a possible D gene (5 bases). CDR1 and CDR2 (germline): MNHEY, SVGEGT. The germline V and J ends were trimmed by 5 bases and 4 bases, with 11 bases remaining between them. The CDR3 totals 13 residues. CDR3 nucleotide sequence: TGTGCCAGCAGTACGACAGCCAGCTATGGCTACACCTTC. Translating it yields CASSTTASYGYTF.

The chain links TRBV20-1 to TRBJ2-5; no clear D. V was pared by 4 bases and J by 1 base, with 10 bases between. The CDR3 is made up of 13 amino acids. Per the germline V gene, CDR1 is DFQATT and CDR2 is SNEGSKA (reference sequence). The DNA of the CDR3 is TGCAGTGCTAATTTTCCCGCCCAAGAGACCCAGTACTTC. The encoded protein is CSANFPAQETQYF.

The table lists this clonotype with many counts. This CDR3 is CASSLAFFMGRGSPLHF. CDR3 DNA: TGTGCCAGCAGCTTGGCCTTCTTCATGGGGCGCGGCTCACCCCTCCACTTT. The chain uses TRBV11-2 and TRBJ1-6; D is possibly TRBD1 (5 bases). This CDR3 has 17 amino acids. V lost 3 bases, J lost 10 bases, and 22 bases lay in between. Germline V gene lookup returns CDR1 SGHAT and CDR2 FQNNGV. Full variable domain (remainder filled in from reference TRBV11-2 and TRBJ1-6): EAGVAQSPRYKIIEKRQSVAFWCNPISGHATLYWYQQILGQGPKLLIQFQNNGVVDDSQLPKDRFSAERLKGVDSTLKIQPAKLEDSAVYLCASSLAFFMGRGSPLHFGNGTRLTVT.

This rearrangement joins TRBV7-9 to TRBJ2-5; TRBD1 matches at 9 bases. Germline V gene lookup returns CDR1 SEHNR and CDR2 FQNEAQ (reference sequence). There are 14 residues in the CDR3. V dropped 5 bases and J dropped 6; count of bases not matched to a gene: 7. The CDR3 DNA reads as TGTGCCAGCAGCGGTAACACAGGGGGCCAGACCCAGTACTTC. It specifies CASSGNTGGQTQYF.

Comment on this clonotype: Compared with germline, one end of the junction differs, possibly owing to a read error. This chain uses TRBV25-1 with TRBJ2-7, with 8 nucleotides matching TRBD1. The CDR3 contains 15 residues. Looked up from germline, CDR1 is MGHDK and CDR2 is SYGVNS. The CDR3 spells CASSEVGQGSHEQYF. CDR3 nucleotides: TGTGCCAGCAGTGAAGTTGGACAGGGCTCCCACGAGCAGTACTTC.

This clonotype was seen ten or more times. V is TRBV6-2 or TRBV6-3 and J is TRBJ2-1, with D maybe TRBD1 (5 bases). Germline values: CDR1 MNHEY, CDR2 SVGEGT. CDR3 length: 16 amino acids. V was clipped by 2 bases and J by 1 base, with 12 bases between them. The DNA of the CDR3 is TGTGCCAGCAGTTACGGGGCGTCTAGGTCCTACAATGAGCAGTTCTTC. The encoded protein is CASSYGASRSYNEQFF.